This T cell receptor (beta chain) was identified in a study of PD-L1 blockade in urothelial cancer. Study in general: Patients began atezolizumab, 1,200 mg intravenously every 3 weeks, at some point between 2012 and 2014. Study observations and caveats: Tumor-associated TCR clones expanded more in blood at 3 weeks in patients with durable benefit.

With 2 bases clipped from V and 9 bases from J, the junction kept 7 bases outside the gene matches. The CDR3 consists of 15 residues. CDR1 and CDR2 from the germline V gene are SGDLS and YYNGEE. The assay was immunoSEQ multiplex PCR, and TCRdb's table has in-frame clones only and misses some. The data show more than 75,000 clones, about four fifths seen once. Concerning this clone itself: Its target is not known.

Specified time point: pretreatment peripheral blood. The patients' disease, urothelial carcinoma, was locally advanced or metastatic. V gene TRBV9 combines with J gene TRBJ2-3, with 12 bases identical to TRBD1. This clonotype was sampled from a man aged 55-75 years with urothelial cancer. Sequenced material: PBMCs, taken around atezolizumab (anti-PD-L1) treatment. CDR3 sequence: CASSVGGQGAHTQYF. The DNA of the CDR3 is TGTGCCAGCAGCGTTGGGGGACAGGGGGCGCACACGCAGTATTTT. The full variable domain, in which reference TRBV9 and TRBJ2-3 provide the parts outside the CDR3, is DSGVTQTPKHLITATGQRVTLRCSPRSGDLSVYWYQQSLDQGLQFLIQYYNGEERAKGNILERFSAQQFPDLHSELNLSSLELGDSALYFCASSVGGQGAHTQYFGPGTRLTVL.